Each of the 17 T cell receptor beta chains below was sequenced from the same sample in a study of cytomegalovirus exposure and HLA in healthy donors. The primer mix had 60 Vbeta and 13 Jbeta primers. The data were produced by immunoSEQ multiplex PCR, yet TCRdb's version contains in-frame clones alone and is incomplete. The table lists 99,000 or so clones, over 9.5% of them singletons. The sample taken for sequencing was PBMCs. The receptors stem from a man aged 35 to 55 in good health and CMV-seropositive.

This clone has just a few counts. The chain employs TRBV10-2 and TRBJ2-2; 10 nucleotides agree with TRBD2. After removal of 3 bases from V and 6 bases from J, the junction contained 4 bases not matched to a gene. CDR1 and CDR2 from the germline V gene are WSHSY and SAAADI. The CDR3 totals 15 residues. CDR3 nucleotides: TGCGCCAGCAGTGAAGTAGCGGGAGGCGCCGGGGAGCTGTTTTTT. This gives the protein CASSEVAGGAGELFF.

This clone was detected a few times. The J gene is TRBJ1-1, the V gene TRBV7-2; TRBD1 matches at 7 bases. Germline loops: CDR1 SGHTA, CDR2 FQGNSA. This CDR3 region has 14 residues. The V and J ends lost 4 bases and 5 bases, in that order; junction bases with no gene match: 7. This CDR3 is CASSWRGGETEAFF. CDR3 sequence (DNA): TGTGCCAGCAGCTGGAGAGGGGGCGAGACTGAAGCTTTCTTT.

This clone has only a few counts. The chain carries TRBV29-1 and TRBJ2-1; 7 bases align to TRBD1. The CDR3 is 15 amino acids. The V and J ends lost 1 base and 8 bases, in that order; junction bases with no gene match: 11. Looked up from germline, CDR1 is SQVTM and CDR2 is ANQGSEA. CDR3 bases: TGCAGCGTTGAAGGTGTGACAGGGAACGAGGATGAGCAGTTCTTC. Its translation is CSVEGVTGNEDEQFF.

This clone was seen only a few times. The rearrangement joins TRBV19 to TRBJ2-7, with D maybe TRBD1 (6 bases). Germline lookup yields CDR1 LNHDA and CDR2 SQIVND (reference sequence). The CDR3 is 14 residues long. The V end lost 3 bases, the J end lost 0 bases, and 9 bases lay between the germline ends. The DNA of the CDR3 is TGTGCCAGTAGTATCCAACAGGGCTCCTACGAGCAGTACTTC. Protein product: CASSIQQGSYEQYF.

Only a few counts were recorded for this clone. The V and J genes are TRBV7-2 and TRBJ2-4, with D perhaps TRBD2 (6 bases). Trimming removed 1 base from V and 5 bases from J, with 12 bases in between. This CDR3 spans 15 amino acids. The V gene's germline CDR1 is SGHTA and CDR2 FQGNSA. The DNA for the CDR3 is TGTGCCAGCAGCTTAGGTTCGGGGGTTCAAAACATTCAGTACTTC. Translating it yields CASSLGSGVQNIQYF.

The chain is built from TRBV11-2 and TRBJ1-4; D remains unclear. V lost 1 base, J lost 6 bases, and 18 bases lay in between. This CDR3 region has 17 residues. Germline V gives CDR1 SGHAT, CDR2 FQNNGV. CDR3 residues: CASSLGRGGQIHEKLFF. The CDR3 DNA reads as TGTGCCAGCAGCTTAGGGCGCGGAGGGCAGATACATGAAAAACTGTTTTTT.

The rearrangement uses TRBV13 and TRBJ2-2; TRBD2 might be the D (5 bases). V lost 2 bases to trimming and J lost 10 bases, with 14 bases between them. This CDR3 has 14 residues. CDR1 is PRHDT and CDR2 is FYEKMQ in the germline V gene (reference sequence). The CDR3 reads CASSLYGSSEELFF. For the CDR3, the DNA is TGTGCCAGCAGCTTATATGGGAGTAGTGAGGAGCTGTTTTTT. Filled out from reference TRBV13 and TRBJ2-2, the complete variable domain reads AAGVIQSPRHLIKEKRETATLKCYPIPRHDTVYWYQQGPGQDPQFLISFYEKMQSDKGSIPDRFSAQQFSDYHSELNMSSLELGDSALYFCASSLYGSSEELFFGEGSRLTVL.

V and J are TRBV5-1 and TRBJ2-3; D not certain. The CDR3 loop spans 14 amino acids. CDR1 SGHRS and CDR2 YFSETQ come from the germline V gene. The V and J ends lost 4 bases and 5 bases respectively, with 14 bases between them. The CDR3 DNA follows: TGCGCCAGCAGCATGGTCGGAGTGGGAGATACGCAGTATTTT. Translating it yields CASSMVGVGDTQYF.

The genes are TRBV5-6 and TRBJ1-5; 9 nucleotides match TRBD1. The CDR3 consists of 16 residues. Germline values: CDR1 SGHDT, CDR2 YYEEEE. Germline trimming cut 3 bases from V and 4 bases from J; bases unmatched to any gene: 8. In DNA form, the CDR3 reads TGTGCCAGCAGCTCCCGGGACAGGGTGAGGAATCAGCCCCAGCATTTT. Its protein product is CASSSRDRVRNQPQHF. Supplemented by reference TRBV5-6 and TRBJ1-5, the full variable domain reads DAGVTQSPTHLIKTRGQQVTLRCSPKSGHDTVSWYQQALGQGPQFIFQYYEEEERQRGNFPDRFSGHQFPNYSSELNVNALLLGDSALYLCASSSRDRVRNQPQHFGDGTRLSIL.

This clone was observed a few times. The J gene is TRBJ1-4, the V gene TRBV5-1; TRBD1 agrees at 9 bases. Trimming cost V 4 bases and J 0 bases; bases outside gene matches: 1. The germline V gene encodes CDR1 SGHRS and CDR2 YFSETQ. The length of the CDR3 is 15 residues. The CDR3 nucleotides are TGCGCCAGCAGCCGGACAGGGGCAACTAATGAAAAACTGTTTTTT. It is translated as CASSRTGATNEKLFF.

The J gene is TRBJ1-1, the V gene TRBV5-1; 7 bases fit TRBD1. This CDR3 spans 15 amino acids. With V trimmed by 5 bases and J by 1 base, 8 bases remained unmatched. The germline V gene has CDR1 SGHRS and CDR2 YFSETQ. The chain's CDR3 is CASREEGAGNTEAFF. The CDR3, as DNA: TGCGCCAGCAGAGAAGAGGGGGCCGGGAACACTGAAGCTTTCTTT.

V usage is TRBV4-3 and J usage is TRBJ2-5; D uncertain. The germline CDR1 and CDR2 sequences are LGHNA and YSLEER. The CDR3 is made up of 16 amino acids. Trimming took off 1 base at V and 3 bases at J, with 15 bases between the two ends. The CDR3 coding sequence is TGCGCCAGCAGCCAAGGAGTAGGTAGCCCCAAAGAGACCCAGTACTTC. It translates to CASSQGVGSPKETQYF.

This clone was counted only a few times. The gene calls are TRBV7-8 and TRBJ2-5; 8 bases align to TRBD2. Germline CDR1 is SGHVS and CDR2 is FQNEAQ. Trimming took 1 base from V and 5 from J; bases not matched to a gene: 9. The CDR3 is made up of 16 amino acids. This CDR3 reads CASSLVRPSGRETQYF. The DNA for the CDR3 is TGTGCCAGCAGCTTAGTTCGGCCTAGCGGGCGTGAGACCCAGTACTTC.

CDR3 region: CASRLGNEQFF. The CDR3 DNA reads as TGTGCCAGCAGACTAGGGAATGAGCAGTTCTTC. The chain combines TRBV6-5 with TRBJ2-1; D might be TRBD2 (5 bases). This CDR3 has 11 amino acids. Trimming pared 6 bases from V and 7 bases from J, leaving 7 bases between. Germline-derived CDR1 and CDR2 are MNHEY and SVGAGI.

V gene TRBV28 combines with J gene TRBJ2-1, with D maybe TRBD2 (5 bases). The germline V gene encodes CDR1 MDHEN and CDR2 SYDVKM. Trimming stripped 5 bases from V and 4 bases from J, with 15 bases between. The CDR3 is 15 amino acids. The CDR3 nucleotides read TGTGCCAGCAGTATCCCAACTAGGGAATACAATGAGCAGTTCTTC. The encoded protein is CASSIPTREYNEQFF.

This chain connects TRBV30 to TRBJ2-1; 8 bases are shared with TRBD1. There are 14 residues in the CDR3. With V trimmed by 3 bases and J by 2 bases, 3 bases remained unmatched. The germline gives CDR1 GTSNPN, CDR2 SVGIG (reference sequence). CDR3 protein: CAWRDRAPYNEQFF. CDR3 DNA: TGTGCCTGGAGGGACAGGGCCCCCTACAATGAGCAGTTCTTC.

There are a few counts of this clone. The chain carries TRBV29-1 and TRBJ1-1; 7 bases line up with TRBD1. Germline assignment: CDR1 SQVTM and CDR2 ANQGSEA. The CDR3 sequence is 14 residues long. With V trimmed by 3 bases and J by 5 bases, 9 bases remained unmatched. The CDR3 sequence is CSVDGDSGGTEAFF. DNA for the CDR3: TGCAGCGTTGATGGGGACAGCGGGGGGACTGAAGCTTTCTTT.